The next 22 T cell receptor beta chains were all read from a single sample in a study of T cells in localized non-small cell lung cancer. Produced via immunoSEQ multiplex PCR; TCRdb's table is partial and in-frame only. This sample has more than 40,000 clones, with 70% to 90% found just once. The sample in question was PBMCs, obtained before any cancer treatment. The receptors originated from a man between 40 and 70 years old with stage II lung adenocarcinoma.

V usage is TRBV5-6 and J usage is TRBJ2-2; 7 bases line up with TRBD1. Germline CDR1 and CDR2: SGHDT and YYEEEE. The CDR3 loop spans 16 amino acids. With V trimmed by 1 base and J by 7 bases, 10 bases remained unmatched. The CDR3 protein is CASSLRGTAQGGELFF. The CDR3 DNA reads TGTGCCAGCAGCTTGAGGGGGACAGCCCAGGGCGGGGAGCTGTTTTTT.

This clone was observed a single time. Other nucleotide sequences in the sample specify the same CDR3. The chain couples TRBV6-1 to TRBJ2-5, with D uncertain. The CDR3 loop spans 12 amino acids. V was clipped by 6 bases and J by 4 bases, with 9 bases between them. Germline V CDR1 and CDR2: MNHNS, SASEGT. This chain's CDR3 is CASSESRETQYF. The CDR3 nucleotides read TGTGCCAGCAGCGAATCTAGAGAGACCCAGTACTTC.

This sequence joins TRBV5-4 and TRBJ2-7, with 7 bases identical to TRBD1. The trim removed 0 bases at V and 3 bases at J, leaving 12 bases unmatched. The germline CDR1 and CDR2 sequences are SGHNT and YYREEE (reference sequence). The CDR3 extends over 17 amino acids. The CDR3 loop is CASSLAGKPTGDYEQYF. The CDR3, as DNA: TGTGCCAGCAGCTTGGCCGGGAAACCCACAGGGGACTACGAGCAGTACTTC.

This rearrangement joins TRBV5-5 to TRBJ2-7, with unresolved D. V lost 2 bases and J 5 bases, leaving 8 bases between the germline ends. Per germline, CDR1 SGHKS and CDR2 YYEKEE (reference sequence). This CDR3 comprises 12 residues. The CDR3: CASSFGSNEQYF. The CDR3 bases are TGTGCCAGCAGCTTTGGTTCCAACGAGCAGTACTTC.

On this clone itself: Other nucleotide sequences from this sample produce the same CDR3. This rearrangement joins TRBV28 to TRBJ2-5; TRBD2 agrees at 8 bases. This CDR3 is 14 amino acids long. J gave up 2 bases and V 6 bases, and 5 bases lay outside the gene matches. Per the germline V gene, CDR1 is MDHEN and CDR2 is SYDVKM. For the CDR3, the DNA is TGTGCCAGCAGCCCGGGGGGGAGGCAAGAGACCCAGTACTTC. This gives the protein CASSPGGRQETQYF.

This chain links TRBV19 with TRBJ1-6, with 9 positions matching TRBD1. CDR3 length: 15 amino acids. In germline, CDR1 is LNHDA, CDR2 SQIVND (reference sequence). V was pared by 5 bases and J by 10 bases, with 9 bases of the junction left unmatched. The CDR3: CASSPGTGRGSPLHF. The CDR3 nucleotides read TGTGCCAGTAGTCCCGGGACAGGGCGGGGATCACCCCTCCACTTT.

V gene TRBV6-1 combines with J gene TRBJ1-4, with 7 bases fitting TRBD1. Germline CDR1 MNHNS, CDR2 SASEGT. The CDR3 length is 15 residues. Unmatched junction bases numbered 5, after V lost 0 bases and J lost 7 bases. CDR3 amino acids: CASSEATGTVEKLFF. The DNA of the CDR3 is TGTGCCAGCAGTGAAGCGACGGGGACAGTTGAAAAACTGTTTTTT.

The genes are TRBV5-5 and TRBJ2-7, with 8 bases matching TRBD1. With V trimmed by 2 bases and J by 2 bases, 6 bases remained unmatched. CDR3 length equals 15 residues. Germline-derived CDR1 and CDR2 are SGHKS and YYEKEE (reference sequence). Here the CDR3 DNA reads TGTGCCAGCAGCTTCCTGACAGGGGACCCCTACGAGCAGTACTTC. It yields the protein CASSFLTGDPYEQYF.

This chain joins TRBV6-4 and TRBJ1-5; D not certain. The germline V and J ends were trimmed by 3 bases and 4 bases, with 13 bases remaining between them. The CDR3 is 15 residues long. Germline V gene sequence: CDR1 MRHNA, CDR2 SNTAGT. The DNA for the CDR3 is TGTGCCAGCAGTGAATTCGCTCCTGAGAATCAGCCCCAGCATTTT. Protein: CASSEFAPENQPQHF.

The gene calls are TRBV25-1 and TRBJ2-5, with D maybe TRBD2 (6 bases). V shed 4 bases and J shed 6 bases, with 18 bases lying between them. This CDR3 has 15 residues. Germline CDR1 and CDR2: MGHDK and SYGVNS. The chain's CDR3 is CASSAGTGATQTQYF. The CDR3 bases are TGTGCCAGCAGTGCCGGGACTGGGGCTACCCAGACCCAGTACTTC.

As DNA, the CDR3 is TGTGCCAGTAGTATAGACGAGTTTAACTATGGCTACACCTTC. It yields the protein CASSIDEFNYGYTF. This chain links TRBV19 with TRBJ1-2, with D unclear. Trimming took 0 bases from V and 1 from J, leaving 6 bases between them. There are 14 residues in the CDR3. The V gene's germline CDR1 is LNHDA and CDR2 SQIVND (reference sequence).

This clone was detected only a few times. This chain uses TRBV6-5 with TRBJ1-6, with 9 nucleotides matching TRBD1. CDR3 length: 14 amino acids. The germline gives CDR1 MNHEY, CDR2 SVGAGI. After removal of 4 bases from V and 10 bases from J, the junction contained 5 bases not matched to a gene. The CDR3 sequence is CASSSGQGSSPLHF. In DNA, the CDR3 is TGTGCCAGCAGTTCGGGACAGGGCAGCTCACCCCTCCACTTT.

The gene calls are TRBV5-5 and TRBJ2-4; a possible D gene is TRBD1 (5 bases). V was shortened by 6 bases and J by 4 bases, with 17 bases between the two germline ends. CDR3 size: 15 residues. Germline CDR1 is SGHKS and CDR2 is YYEKEE (reference sequence). CDR3 protein: CASTNDSQNKNIQYF. For the CDR3, the DNA is TGTGCCAGCACCAACGACAGCCAGAATAAAAACATTCAGTACTTC.

The rearrangement joins TRBV2 to TRBJ2-2; D perhaps matches TRBD2 (6 bases). This CDR3 has 14 amino acids. V was clipped by 3 bases and J by 7 bases, with 12 bases between them. The germline CDR1 and CDR2 sequences are SNHLY and FYNNEI. CDR3 residues: CASSDGTSSGELFF. In DNA form, the CDR3 reads TGTGCCAGCAGTGATGGGACTTCTAGCGGGGAGCTGTTTTTT.

The rearrangement links TRBV7-9 to TRBJ2-7; tentatively, D is TRBD1 (6 bases). Trimming took off 1 base at V and 5 bases at J, with 9 bases between the two ends. The CDR3 runs 13 residues. Germline lookup yields CDR1 SEHNR and CDR2 FQNEAQ (reference sequence). CDR3 residues: CASSLGAGDEQYF. CDR3 coding DNA: TGTGCCAGCAGCTTAGGAGCAGGGGACGAGCAGTACTTC.

The rearrangement uses TRBV19 and TRBJ1-4; no reliable D call. Germline CDR1 is LNHDA and CDR2 is SQIVND (reference sequence). This CDR3 has 13 residues. With 7 bases removed from V and 7 bases from J, the gap between germline ends came to 13 bases. Here the CDR3 reads CASKSRGGEKLFF. The CDR3 bases are TGTGCCAGTAAGTCCCGGGGAGGTGAAAAACTGTTTTTT.

The chain has TRBV5-1 and TRBJ1-1, with 7 bases aligning to TRBD1. There are 14 residues in the CDR3. Looked up from germline, CDR1 is SGHRS and CDR2 is YFSETQ. Losses at the gene ends were 2 bases for V and 3 bases for J; bases not matched to a gene: 4. The CDR3 bases are TGCGCCAGCAGCTTTACAGGGGACCACACTGAAGCTTTCTTT. Its translation is CASSFTGDHTEAFF.

J is TRBJ1-2 and V is TRBV10-2, with 8 bases fitting TRBD1. Germline CDR1 is WSHSY and CDR2 is SAAADI. V lost 6 bases to trimming and J lost 4 bases; unmatched junction nucleotides: 7. The CDR3 is 14 residues long. This CDR3 is CASSPGQGLYGYTF. The DNA for the CDR3 is TGCGCCAGCAGCCCCGGACAGGGTCTCTATGGCTACACCTTC.

The gene calls are TRBV19 and TRBJ2-2, with 7 bases identical to TRBD1. The CDR3 is made up of 15 amino acids. Per germline, CDR1 LNHDA and CDR2 SQIVND (reference sequence). V was pared by 4 bases and J by 2 bases, with 4 bases of the junction left unmatched. CDR3 protein: CASSTGQTNTGELFF. CDR3 nucleotide sequence: TGTGCCAGTAGTACGGGACAGACCAACACCGGGGAGCTGTTTTTT.

The V gene is TRBV4-1, the J gene TRBJ1-5; 10 positions match TRBD1. Germline V CDR1 and CDR2: MGHRA, YSYEKL. The J segment lost 6 bases and the V segment lost 0 bases, leaving 8 bases of the junction unmatched. The CDR3 spans 17 residues. CDR3 nucleotide sequence: TGCGCCAGCAGCCAAGAAGCAATCGGACAGGGGGGTCAGCCCCAGCATTTT. Its protein product is CASSQEAIGQGGQPQHF.

This clone was recorded only once. V is TRBV2 and J is TRBJ2-1, with D perhaps TRBD2 (5 bases). V shed 7 bases and J shed 7 bases, with 14 bases lying between them. CDR1 is SNHLY, CDR2 FYNNEI, per germline. The CDR3 spans 13 residues. CDR3 DNA: TGTGCCAGCAACCGGCCGGAGGAGAATGAGCAGTTCTTC. This gives the protein CASNRPEENEQFF.

In this sample, this clone is medium-sized (0.01 to 0.1%). This chain uses TRBV19 with TRBJ2-1, with a tentative D call TRBD2 (6 bases). This CDR3 region has 13 residues. Germline-derived CDR1 and CDR2 are LNHDA and SQIVND (reference sequence). V was pared by 7 bases and J by 5 bases, with 12 bases between. CDR3: CASKRDSNNEQFF. Written as DNA, the CDR3 is TGTGCCAGTAAAAGGGACTCAAACAATGAGCAGTTCTTC.